These T cell receptor beta chains were read from a single sample in a study of T cell responses to AZD1222 COVID-19 vaccine. This table comes from immunoSEQ multiplex PCR, and its TCRdb copy is limited to in-frame clones, with some not included. The repertoire includes fewer than 150,000 clones, over 85% of them detected once, and about 3% sits in the top ten. Sequencing was performed on peripheral blood, taken on day 0 of AZD1222 vaccination. Source of these receptors: an adult in good health. The CDR3 runs from the conserved cysteine through the conserved F or W. D genes are given only for firm matches. Clone size is not always given. Where it is, it says once, few, many or a class for expanded clones.

clone size: .
V gene: TRBV7-2
J gene: TRBJ2-5
D gene: TRBD1
CDR3 protein: CASLQMTGTGFSQYF
CDR3 DNA: TGTGCCAGCTTACAGATGACCGGGACAGGGTTTTCCCAGTACTTC

clone size: few
V gene: TRBV28
J gene: TRBJ1-5
D gene: .
CDR3 protein: CASSPRREQPQHF
CDR3 DNA: TGTGCCAGCAGTCCCCGCAGGGAACAGCCCCAGCATTTT

clone size: .
V gene: TRBV11-2
J gene: TRBJ2-3
D gene: .
CDR3 protein: CASSGPGDTQYF
CDR3 DNA: TGTGCCAGCAGCGGACCGGGGGATACGCAGTATTTT

clone size: .
V gene: TRBV9
J gene: TRBJ1-1
D gene: .
CDR3 protein: CASSGPLRRTEAFF
CDR3 DNA: TGTGCCAGCAGCGGGCCTCTCCGACGGACTGAAGCTTTCTTT

clone size: .
V gene: TRBV19
J gene: TRBJ2-5
D gene: TRBD2
CDR3 protein: CASSSQGRGAGETQYF
CDR3 DNA: TGTGCCAGTAGTTCCCAAGGGCGAGGAGCGGGGGAGACCCAGTACTTC

clone size: few
V gene: TRBV5-1
J gene: TRBJ2-2
D gene: TRBD1
CDR3 protein: CASSLAPSGGGSGELFF
CDR3 DNA: TGCGCCAGCAGCTTGGCCCCGTCAGGGGGTGGGTCCGGGGAGCTGTTTTTT

clone size: .
V gene: TRBV2
J gene: TRBJ2-5
D gene: .
CDR3 protein: CASSYQETQYF
CDR3 DNA: TGTGCCAGCAGTTACCAAGAGACCCAGTACTTC

clone size: .
V gene: TRBV4-1
J gene: TRBJ1-6
D gene: TRBD1
CDR3 protein: CASSQGRTGVSPLHF
CDR3 DNA: TGCGCCAGCAGCCAAGGAAGGACAGGGGTTTCACCCCTCCACTTT

clone size: .
V gene: TRBV7-3
J gene: TRBJ1-5
D gene: .
CDR3 protein: CASSLGHPAGSSNQPQHF
CDR3 DNA: TGTGCCAGCAGCTTAGGCCATCCCGCAGGATCTAGCAATCAGCCCCAGCATTTT

clone size: .
V gene: TRBV28
J gene: TRBJ2-3
D gene: TRBD1
CDR3 protein: CASSPKGAASTDTQYF
CDR3 DNA: TGTGCCAGCAGTCCGAAGGGGGCTGCTAGCACAGATACGCAGTATTTT

clone size: .
V gene: TRBV10-3
J gene: TRBJ1-5
D gene: .
CDR3 protein: CATRGSNQPQHF
CDR3 DNA: TGTGCTACACGGGGTAGCAATCAGCCCCAGCATTTT

clone size: .
V gene: TRBV5-8
J gene: TRBJ2-2
D gene: TRBD1
CDR3 protein: CASSLRWDSNTGELFF
CDR3 DNA: TGTGCCAGCAGCTTGCGATGGGACAGCAACACCGGGGAGCTGTTTTTT

clone size: .
V gene: TRBV10-2
J gene: TRBJ1-1
D gene: TRBD1
CDR3 protein: CASRVRGTTEAFF
CDR3 DNA: TGCGCCAGCAGAGTCAGGGGGACCACTGAAGCTTTCTTT

clone size: .
V gene: TRBV4-3
J gene: TRBJ2-1
D gene: TRBD2
CDR3 protein: CASSQDGGSLVEQFF
CDR3 DNA: TGCGCCAGCAGCCAAGACGGCGGGAGCCTAGTTGAGCAGTTCTTC

clone size: .
V gene: TRBV7-9
J gene: TRBJ2-1
D gene: .
CDR3 protein: CASAQSSYNEQFF
CDR3 DNA: TGTGCCAGTGCACAGAGCTCCTACAATGAGCAGTTCTTC

clone size: .
V gene: TRBV28
J gene: TRBJ1-3
D gene: .
CDR3 protein: CASSLNGGNTIYF
CDR3 DNA: TGTGCCAGCAGTCTAAACGGTGGAAACACCATATATTTT

clone size: .
V gene: TRBV9
J gene: TRBJ2-5
D gene: .
CDR3 protein: CASSVGVEETQYF
CDR3 DNA: TGTGCCAGCAGCGTAGGCGTGGAAGAGACCCAGTACTTC

clone size: .
V gene: TRBV15
J gene: TRBJ2-1
D gene: TRBD2
CDR3 protein: CATSAGGSSYNEQFF
CDR3 DNA: TGTGCCACCAGTGCGGGAGGGAGCTCCTACAATGAGCAGTTCTTC

clone size: .
V gene: TRBV4-3
J gene: TRBJ2-1
D gene: .
CDR3 protein: CASSQDGNEQFF
CDR3 DNA: TGCGCCAGCAGCCAAGATGGTAATGAGCAGTTCTTC

clone size: .
V gene: TRBV19
J gene: TRBJ2-5
D gene: TRBD2
CDR3 protein: CASSINSGTETQYF
CDR3 DNA: TGTGCCAGTAGTATAAATAGCGGGACGGAGACCCAGTACTTC

clone size: once
V gene: TRBV29-1
J gene: TRBJ1-1
D gene: .
CDR3 protein: CSVSRGGTEAFF
CDR3 DNA: TGCAGCGTCAGTAGAGGGGGCACTGAAGCTTTCTTT

clone size: .
V gene: TRBV5-1
J gene: TRBJ2-1
D gene: TRBD1
CDR3 protein: CASSWRTGNNEQFF
CDR3 DNA: TGCGCCAGCAGCTGGAGGACAGGGAACAATGAGCAGTTCTTC

clone size: .
V gene: TRBV28
J gene: TRBJ2-2
D gene: TRBD2
CDR3 protein: CASSPYPSGRNTGELFF
CDR3 DNA: TGTGCCAGCAGCCCCTATCCGAGCGGGAGGAACACCGGGGAGCTGTTTTTT

clone size: .
V gene: TRBV19
J gene: TRBJ1-1
D gene: .
CDR3 protein: CASKGGPTMNTEAFF
CDR3 DNA: TGTGCCAGTAAGGGAGGGCCGACCATGAACACTGAAGCTTTCTTT

clone size: .
V gene: TRBV20-1
J gene: TRBJ2-2
D gene: TRBD1
CDR3 protein: CSAWTGRELFF
CDR3 DNA: TGCAGTGCTTGGACAGGGAGGGAGCTGTTTTTT

clone size: once
V gene: TRBV12-3/TRBV12-4
J gene: TRBJ1-6
D gene: .
CDR3 protein: CASSSANNSPLHF
CDR3 DNA: TGTGCCAGCAGTTCGGCTAACAATTCACCCCTCCACTTT

clone size: .
V gene: TRBV11-3
J gene: TRBJ2-2
D gene: TRBD2
CDR3 protein: CASSPGLATGELFF
CDR3 DNA: TGTGCCAGCAGCCCGGGACTAGCGACCGGGGAGCTGTTTTTT